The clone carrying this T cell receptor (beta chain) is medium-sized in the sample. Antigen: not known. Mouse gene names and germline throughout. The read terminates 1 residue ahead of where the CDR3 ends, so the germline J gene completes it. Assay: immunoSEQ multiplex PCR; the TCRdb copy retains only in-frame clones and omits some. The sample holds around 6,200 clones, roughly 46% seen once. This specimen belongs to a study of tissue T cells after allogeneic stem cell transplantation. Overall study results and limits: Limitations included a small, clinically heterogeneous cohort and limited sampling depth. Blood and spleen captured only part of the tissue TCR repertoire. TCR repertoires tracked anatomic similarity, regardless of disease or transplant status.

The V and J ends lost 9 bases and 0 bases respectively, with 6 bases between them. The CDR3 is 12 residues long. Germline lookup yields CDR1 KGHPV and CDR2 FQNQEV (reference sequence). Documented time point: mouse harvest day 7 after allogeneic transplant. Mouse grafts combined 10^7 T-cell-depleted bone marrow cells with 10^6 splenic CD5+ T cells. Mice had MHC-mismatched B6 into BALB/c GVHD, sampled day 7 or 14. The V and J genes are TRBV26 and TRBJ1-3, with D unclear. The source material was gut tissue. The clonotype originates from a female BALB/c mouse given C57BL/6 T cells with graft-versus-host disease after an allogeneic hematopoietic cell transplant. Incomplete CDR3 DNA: TGTGCCAGTACAGATTCTGGAAATACGCTCTAT. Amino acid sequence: CASTDSGNTLY. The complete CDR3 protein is CASTDSGNTLYF.